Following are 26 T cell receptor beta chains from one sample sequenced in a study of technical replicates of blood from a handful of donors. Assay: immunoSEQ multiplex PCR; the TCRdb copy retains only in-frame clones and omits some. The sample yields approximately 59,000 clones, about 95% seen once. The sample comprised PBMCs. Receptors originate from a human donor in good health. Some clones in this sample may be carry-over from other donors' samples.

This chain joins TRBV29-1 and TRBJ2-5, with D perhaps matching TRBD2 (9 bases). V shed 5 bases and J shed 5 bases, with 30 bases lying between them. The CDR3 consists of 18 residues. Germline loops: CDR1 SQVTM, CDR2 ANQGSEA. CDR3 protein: CSVLPGGFGGGAFETQYF. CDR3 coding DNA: TGCAGCGTTCTGCCAGGGGGCTTCGGCGGGGGGGCGTTCGAGACCCAGTACTTC.

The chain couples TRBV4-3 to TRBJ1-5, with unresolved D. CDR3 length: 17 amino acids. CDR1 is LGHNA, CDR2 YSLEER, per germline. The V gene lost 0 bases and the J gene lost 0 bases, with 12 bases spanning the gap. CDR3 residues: CASSQDEPSISNQPQHF. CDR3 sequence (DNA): TGCGCCAGCAGCCAAGATGAACCCAGTATTAGCAATCAGCCCCAGCATTTT.

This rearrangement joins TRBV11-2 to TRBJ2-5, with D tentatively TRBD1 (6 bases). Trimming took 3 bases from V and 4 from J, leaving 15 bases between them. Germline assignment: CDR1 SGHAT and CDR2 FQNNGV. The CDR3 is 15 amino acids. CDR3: CASSFGQGSGETQYF. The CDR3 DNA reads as TGTGCCAGCAGCTTCGGGCAGGGGAGCGGAGAGACCCAGTACTTC. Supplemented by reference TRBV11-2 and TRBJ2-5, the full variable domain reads EAGVAQSPRYKIIEKRQSVAFWCNPISGHATLYWYQQILGQGPKLLIQFQNNGVVDDSQLPKDRFSAERLKGVDSTLKIQPAKLEDSAVYLCASSFGQGSGETQYFGPGTRLLVL.

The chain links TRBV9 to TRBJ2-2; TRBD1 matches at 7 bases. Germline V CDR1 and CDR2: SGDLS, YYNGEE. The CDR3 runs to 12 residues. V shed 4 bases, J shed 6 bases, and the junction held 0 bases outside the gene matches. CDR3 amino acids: CASSQGAGELFF. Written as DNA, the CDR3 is TGTGCCAGCAGCCAGGGGGCCGGGGAGCTGTTTTTT. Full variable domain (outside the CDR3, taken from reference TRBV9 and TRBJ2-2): DSGVTQTPKHLITATGQRVTLRCSPRSGDLSVYWYQQSLDQGLQFLIQYYNGEERAKGNILERFSAQQFPDLHSELNLSSLELGDSALYFCASSQGAGELFFGEGSRLTVL.

The CDR3 sequence: CASSSVNYNEQFF. The CDR3 DNA follows: TGTGCCAGCAGTTCGGTAAACTACAATGAGCAGTTCTTC. J is TRBJ2-1 and V is TRBV28; D remains unclear. Trimming left V 4 bases short and J 3 bases short, with 7 bases between. In germline, CDR1 is MDHEN, CDR2 SYDVKM. This CDR3 contains 13 residues. The full variable domain, rest sourced from reference TRBV28 and TRBJ2-1, is DVKVTQSSRYLVKRTGEKVFLECVQDMDHENMFWYRQDPGLGLRLIYFSYDVKMKEKGDIPEGYSVSREKKERFSLILESASTNQTSMYLCASSSVNYNEQFFGPGTRLTVL.

The CDR3 DNA follows: TGTGCCACCAGCACAGGACTAGCGGGGTGGGTAGATACGCAGTATTTT. It is translated as CATSTGLAGWVDTQYF. V usage is TRBV15 and J usage is TRBJ2-3; TRBD2 aligns across 12 bases. Germline loops: CDR1 LNHNV, CDR2 YYDKDF (reference sequence). The CDR3 totals 16 residues. Germline trimming cut 4 bases from V and 5 bases from J; bases unmatched to any gene: 7.

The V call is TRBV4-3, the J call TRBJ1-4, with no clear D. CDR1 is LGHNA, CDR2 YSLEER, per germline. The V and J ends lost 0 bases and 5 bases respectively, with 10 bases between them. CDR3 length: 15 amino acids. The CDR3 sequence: CASSQDVGLNEKLFF. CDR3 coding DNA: TGCGCCAGCAGCCAAGATGTGGGCTTAAATGAAAAACTGTTTTTT.

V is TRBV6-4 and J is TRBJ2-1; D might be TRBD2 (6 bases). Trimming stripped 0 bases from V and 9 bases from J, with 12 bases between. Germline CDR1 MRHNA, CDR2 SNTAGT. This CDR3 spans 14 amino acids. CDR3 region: CASSDSGGEGEQFF. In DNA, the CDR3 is TGTGCCAGCAGTGACTCCGGGGGAGAGGGTGAGCAGTTCTTC.

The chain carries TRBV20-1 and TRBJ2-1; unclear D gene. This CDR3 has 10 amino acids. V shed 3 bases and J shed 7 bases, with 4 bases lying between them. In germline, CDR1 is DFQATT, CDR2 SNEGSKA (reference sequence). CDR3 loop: CSASFNEQFF. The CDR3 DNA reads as TGCAGTGCTAGCTTTAATGAGCAGTTCTTC.

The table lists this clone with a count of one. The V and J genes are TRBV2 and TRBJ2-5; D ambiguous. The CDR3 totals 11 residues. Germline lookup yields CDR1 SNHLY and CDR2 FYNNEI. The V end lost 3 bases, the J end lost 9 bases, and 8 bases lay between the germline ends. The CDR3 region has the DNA TGTGCCAGCAGTGACCCCCGGTCCCAGTACTTC. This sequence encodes CASSDPRSQYF.

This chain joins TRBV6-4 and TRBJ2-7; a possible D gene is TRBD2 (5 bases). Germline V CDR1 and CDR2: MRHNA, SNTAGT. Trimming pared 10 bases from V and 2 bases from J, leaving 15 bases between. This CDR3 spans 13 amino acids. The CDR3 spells CANPMDSAYEQYF. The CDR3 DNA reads TGTGCCAACCCAATGGACTCAGCCTACGAGCAGTACTTC.

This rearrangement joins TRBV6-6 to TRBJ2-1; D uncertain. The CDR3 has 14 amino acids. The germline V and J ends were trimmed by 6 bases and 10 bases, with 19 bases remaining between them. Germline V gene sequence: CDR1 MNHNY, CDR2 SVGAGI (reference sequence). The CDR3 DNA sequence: TGTGCCAGCAGCCCTGACGACTGGGTAGAAGAGCAGTTCTTC. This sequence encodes CASSPDDWVEEQFF.

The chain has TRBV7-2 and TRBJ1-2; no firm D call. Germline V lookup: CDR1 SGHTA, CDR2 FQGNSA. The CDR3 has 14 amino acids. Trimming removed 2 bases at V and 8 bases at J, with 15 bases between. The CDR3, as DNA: TGTGCCAGCAGCTTAATGGGCCCCTCTCGAGGCTACACCTTC. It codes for CASSLMGPSRGYTF.

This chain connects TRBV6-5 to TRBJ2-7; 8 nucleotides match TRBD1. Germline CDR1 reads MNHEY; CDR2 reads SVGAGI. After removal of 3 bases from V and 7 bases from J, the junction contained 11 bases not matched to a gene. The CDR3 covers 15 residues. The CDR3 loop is CASSYSPTGVWEQYF. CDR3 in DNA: TGTGCCAGCAGTTATTCCCCGACAGGGGTGTGGGAGCAGTACTTC.

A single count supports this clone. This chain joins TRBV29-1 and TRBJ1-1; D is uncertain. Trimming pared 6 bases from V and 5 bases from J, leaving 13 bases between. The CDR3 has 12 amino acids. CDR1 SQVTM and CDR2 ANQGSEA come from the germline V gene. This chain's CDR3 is CSVDGRGTEAFF. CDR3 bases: TGCAGCGTGGACGGGCGGGGAACTGAAGCTTTCTTT.

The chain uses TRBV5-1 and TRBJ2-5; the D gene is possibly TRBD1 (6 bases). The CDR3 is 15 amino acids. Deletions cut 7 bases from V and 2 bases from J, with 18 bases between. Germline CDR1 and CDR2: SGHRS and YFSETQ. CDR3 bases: TGCGCCAGCTCCACCCGGCCAGGGGCGCAAGAGACCCAGTACTTC. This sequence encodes CASSTRPGAQETQYF.

CDR3 nucleotide sequence: TGTGCCAGCAGTTACTTTCCGAGGGCCTATAATTCACCCCTCCACTTT. This gives the protein CASSYFPRAYNSPLHF. V and J are TRBV6-5 and TRBJ1-6; D gene unclear. Deletions cut 1 base from V and 2 bases from J, with 9 bases between. CDR1 and CDR2 from the germline V gene are MNHEY and SVGAGI. This CDR3 contains 16 residues.

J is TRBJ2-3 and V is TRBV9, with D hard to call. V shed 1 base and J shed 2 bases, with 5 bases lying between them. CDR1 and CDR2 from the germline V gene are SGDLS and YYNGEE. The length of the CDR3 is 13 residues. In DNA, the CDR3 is TGTGCCAGCAGCGTATCCCTCACAGATACGCAGTATTTT. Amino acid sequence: CASSVSLTDTQYF.

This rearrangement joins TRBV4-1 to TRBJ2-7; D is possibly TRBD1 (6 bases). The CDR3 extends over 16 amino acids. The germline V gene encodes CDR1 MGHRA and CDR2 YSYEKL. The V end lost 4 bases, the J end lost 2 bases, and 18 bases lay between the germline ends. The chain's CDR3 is CASSPTISGAAYEQYF. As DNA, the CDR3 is TGCGCCAGCAGCCCTACTATATCAGGGGCGGCCTACGAGCAGTACTTC.

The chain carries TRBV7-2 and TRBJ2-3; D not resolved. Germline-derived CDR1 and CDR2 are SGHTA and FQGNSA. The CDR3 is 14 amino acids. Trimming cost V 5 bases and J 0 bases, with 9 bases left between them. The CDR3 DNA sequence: TGTGCCAGCAGCGTTACGACTAGCACAGATACGCAGTATTTT. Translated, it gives CASSVTTSTDTQYF.

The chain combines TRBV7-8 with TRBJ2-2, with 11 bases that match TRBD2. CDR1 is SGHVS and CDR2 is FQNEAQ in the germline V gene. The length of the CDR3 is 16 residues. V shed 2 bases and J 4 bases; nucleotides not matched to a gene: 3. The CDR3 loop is CASSLTSGSGTGELFF. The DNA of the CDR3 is TGTGCCAGCAGCTTAACTAGCGGGAGCGGCACCGGGGAGCTGTTTTTT.

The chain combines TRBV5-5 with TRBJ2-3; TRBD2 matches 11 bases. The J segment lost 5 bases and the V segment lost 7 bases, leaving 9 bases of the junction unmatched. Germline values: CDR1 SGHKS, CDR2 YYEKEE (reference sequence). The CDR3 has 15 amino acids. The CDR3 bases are TGTGCCAGCTCCGCCCCCACTAGCGGGAGAGATACGCAGTATTTT. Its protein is CASSAPTSGRDTQYF. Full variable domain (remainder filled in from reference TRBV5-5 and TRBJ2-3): DAGVTQSPTHLIKTRGQQVTLRCSPISGHKSVSWYQQVLGQGPQFIFQYYEKEERGRGNFPDRFSARQFPNYSSELNVNALLLGDSALYLCASSAPTSGRDTQYFGPGTRLTVL.

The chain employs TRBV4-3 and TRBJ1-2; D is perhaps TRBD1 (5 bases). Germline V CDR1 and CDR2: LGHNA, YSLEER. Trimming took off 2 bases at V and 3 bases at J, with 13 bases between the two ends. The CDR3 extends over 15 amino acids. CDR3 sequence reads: CASSQRGRAHYGYTF. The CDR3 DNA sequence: TGCGCCAGCAGCCAACGTGGCAGGGCCCACTATGGCTACACCTTC.

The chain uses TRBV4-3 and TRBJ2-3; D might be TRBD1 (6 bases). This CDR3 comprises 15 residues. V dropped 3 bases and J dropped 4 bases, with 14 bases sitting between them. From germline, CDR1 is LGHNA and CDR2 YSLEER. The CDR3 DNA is TGCGCCAGCAGCCATGGACAGTGGGGAGCAGATACGCAGTATTTT. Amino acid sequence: CASSHGQWGADTQYF.

The CDR3 DNA reads TGTGCCAGCAGCCAGGCACCGGGACTAGCGGATTCCTACGAGCAGTACTTC. This encodes CASSQAPGLADSYEQYF. This chain links TRBV4-2 with TRBJ2-7, with 11 bases aligning to TRBD2. Trimming took 3 bases from V and 1 from J; bases not matched to a gene: 8. Germline CDR1 LGHNA, CDR2 YNFKEQ. The CDR3 loop spans 17 amino acids.

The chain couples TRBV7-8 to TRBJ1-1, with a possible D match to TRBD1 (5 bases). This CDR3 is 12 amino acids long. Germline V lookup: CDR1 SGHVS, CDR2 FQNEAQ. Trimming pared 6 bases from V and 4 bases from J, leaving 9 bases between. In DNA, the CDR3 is TGTGCCAGCAGTACAGGTGGCACTGAAGCTTTCTTT. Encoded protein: CASSTGGTEAFF.